A selection of T cell receptor beta chains follows, all from one sample in a study of cytomegalovirus exposure and HLA in healthy donors. Clones were sequenced by immunoSEQ multiplex PCR, and TCRdb holds only the in-frame ones, with some missing. Of some 120,000 clones listed, approximately 81% were seen once; the top ten hold roughly 2.4%. The sequenced sample consisted of PBMCs. All receptors derive from a woman aged 35 to 49 in good health and CMV-seronegative. The CDR3 runs from the conserved cysteine through the conserved F or W. D genes are given only for firm matches. Clone size is stated in some rows and not others, as once, few, many or a class when expanded.

D: NA
size: NA
J: TRBJ1-1
V: TRBV15
CDR3: CATSSTTTGIRPEAFF

D: TRBD1
size: NA
J: TRBJ2-7
V: TRBV15
CDR3: CATSRDWDLPGTGGHEQYF

D: NA
size: NA
J: TRBJ2-7
V: TRBV27
CDR3: CASSLGGGLGYGQYF

D: NA
size: NA
J: TRBJ2-1
V: TRBV5-1
CDR3: CASRLDGYNEQFF

D: TRBD1
size: NA
J: TRBJ1-2
V: TRBV6-1
CDR3: CASSSTGIGYYGYTF

D: TRBD1
size: NA
J: TRBJ2-2
V: TRBV12-5
CDR3: CASGSLQGRTGELFF

D: NA
size: NA
J: TRBJ2-3
V: TRBV9
CDR3: CASSVDTGTDTQYF

D: NA
size: NA
J: TRBJ1-1
V: TRBV5-6
CDR3: CASSFKLMNTEAFF

D: NA
size: NA
J: TRBJ1-3
V: TRBV5-1
CDR3: CASSSTGYSGNTIYF

D: TRBD1
size: NA
J: TRBJ1-2
V: TRBV2
CDR3: CASSETGNYGYTF

D: NA
size: NA
J: TRBJ1-4
V: TRBV7-9
CDR3: CSSSIINEKLFF

D: TRBD1
size: NA
J: TRBJ1-1
V: TRBV7-9
CDR3: CASSSLTGGFTEAFF

D: NA
size: NA
J: TRBJ1-2
V: TRBV18
CDR3: CASSPENYNYGYTF

D: NA
size: NA
J: TRBJ1-2
V: TRBV19
CDR3: CASRENQNYGYTF

D: NA
size: NA
J: TRBJ2-2
V: TRBV6-1
CDR3: CASSGQARELFF

D: TRBD1
size: NA
J: TRBJ2-3
V: TRBV7-3
CDR3: CASSFRGPLDTQYF

D: TRBD1
size: NA
J: TRBJ2-2
V: TRBV10-1
CDR3: CASSSGQGGTGELFF

D: NA
size: NA
J: TRBJ2-7
V: TRBV6-5
CDR3: CASTAGSLGSYEQYF

D: NA
size: NA
J: TRBJ1-1
V: TRBV4-1
CDR3: CASSLHAGGNTEAFF

D: NA
size: NA
J: TRBJ1-3
V: TRBV30
CDR3: CAWSAVRQALSGNTIYF

D: TRBD2
size: NA
J: TRBJ2-7
V: TRBV7-8
CDR3: CASSLAEGPHEQYF

D: TRBD1
size: NA
J: TRBJ2-1
V: TRBV6-5
CDR3: CATRQGVNNEQFF

D: TRBD1
size: once
J: TRBJ2-7
V: TRBV4-2
CDR3: CASSQPGQGVYEQYF

D: NA
size: NA
J: TRBJ2-7
V: TRBV5-4
CDR3: CASSRQAGSYEQYF

D: NA
size: NA
J: TRBJ1-5
V: TRBV18
CDR3: CASSPQGSYQPQHF

D: NA
size: NA
J: TRBJ2-1
V: TRBV28
CDR3: CASSTTPPDEQFF

D: NA
size: few
J: TRBJ2-7
V: TRBV10-3
CDR3: CAIGAGMQYEQYF

D: TRBD2
size: NA
J: TRBJ2-7
V: TRBV27
CDR3: CASSPLGLAGHEQYF

D: TRBD2
size: NA
J: TRBJ2-1
V: TRBV19
CDR3: CASSIRGSGNYNEQFF

D: NA
size: NA
J: TRBJ2-7
V: TRBV7-9
CDR3: CSSRARGGEQYF

D: NA
size: NA
J: TRBJ1-2
V: TRBV4-1
CDR3: CASSQDGLIYGYTF

D: NA
size: once
J: TRBJ2-7
V: TRBV11-1
CDR3: CASSLGAARVSEQYF

D: NA
size: NA
J: TRBJ2-7
V: TRBV4-1
CDR3: CASSPRGAGVAEQYF

D: NA
size: NA
J: TRBJ2-7
V: TRBV5-6
CDR3: CASSPENSYEQYF

D: TRBD1
size: NA
J: TRBJ2-7
V: TRBV2
CDR3: CASSSASGQVSEQYF

D: NA
size: NA
J: TRBJ1-1
V: TRBV4-2
CDR3: CASSQNRLTSLNTEAFF

D: TRBD1
size: NA
J: TRBJ1-6
V: TRBV30
CDR3: CAWGQVDNSPLHF

D: NA
size: NA
J: TRBJ1-5
V: TRBV19
CDR3: CASSGYSDQPQHF

D: NA
size: NA
J: TRBJ2-7
V: TRBV28
CDR3: CASSQHRLANSYEQYF

D: NA
size: NA
J: TRBJ2-1
V: TRBV5-1
CDR3: CASSLGELGYNEQFF

D: TRBD2
size: NA
J: TRBJ2-3
V: TRBV2
CDR3: CASSREGIVDTQYF

D: TRBD1
size: NA
J: TRBJ1-5
V: TRBV18
CDR3: CASSTQGNNQPQHF

D: NA
size: NA
J: NA
V: TRBV18
CDR3: CASSQDSSYEQYF

D: TRBD2
size: NA
J: TRBJ2-2
V: TRBV5-1
CDR3: CASSSGLAGTNTGELFF

D: NA
size: NA
J: TRBJ2-3
V: TRBV6-1
CDR3: CASSERQGTSTDTQYF

D: NA
size: NA
J: TRBJ1-2
V: TRBV4-1
CDR3: CASSQGERGRYTF

D: TRBD1
size: NA
J: TRBJ1-2
V: TRBV7-2
CDR3: CASSPRATGGHGYTF

D: NA
size: NA
J: TRBJ2-7
V: TRBV5-4
CDR3: CASSFFGGFDEQYF

D: TRBD2
size: NA
J: TRBJ2-2
V: TRBV7-9
CDR3: CSSSTRGGATNTGELFF

D: NA
size: few
J: TRBJ1-2
V: TRBV6-5
CDR3: CASSYGGSSYGYTF

D: TRBD2
size: few
J: TRBJ2-7
V: TRBV4-3
CDR3: CASSPGTSGVYEQYF

D: NA
size: NA
J: TRBJ2-2
V: TRBV13
CDR3: CASSSLAGRFGELFF

D: NA
size: NA
J: TRBJ1-1
V: TRBV7-2
CDR3: CASSLSVLMNTEAFF